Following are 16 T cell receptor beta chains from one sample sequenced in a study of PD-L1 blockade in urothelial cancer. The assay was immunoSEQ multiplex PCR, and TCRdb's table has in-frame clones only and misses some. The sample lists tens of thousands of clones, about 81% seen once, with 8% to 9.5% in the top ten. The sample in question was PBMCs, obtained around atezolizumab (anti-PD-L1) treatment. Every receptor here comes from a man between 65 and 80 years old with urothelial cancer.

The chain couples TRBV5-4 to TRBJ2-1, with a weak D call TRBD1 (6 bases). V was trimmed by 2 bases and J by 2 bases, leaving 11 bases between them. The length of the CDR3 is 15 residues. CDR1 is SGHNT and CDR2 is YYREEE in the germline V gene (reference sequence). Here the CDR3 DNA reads TGTGCCAGCAGCTTCTGGCAGGGGCCCTACAATGAGCAGTTCTTC. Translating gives CASSFWQGPYNEQFF.

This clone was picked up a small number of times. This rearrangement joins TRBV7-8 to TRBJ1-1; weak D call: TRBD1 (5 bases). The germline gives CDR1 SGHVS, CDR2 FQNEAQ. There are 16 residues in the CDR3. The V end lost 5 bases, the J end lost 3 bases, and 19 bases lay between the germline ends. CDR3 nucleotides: TGTGCCAGCAGCCCCTTTTTTGGCACGGGGGACACTGAAGCTTTCTTT. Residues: CASSPFFGTGDTEAFF.

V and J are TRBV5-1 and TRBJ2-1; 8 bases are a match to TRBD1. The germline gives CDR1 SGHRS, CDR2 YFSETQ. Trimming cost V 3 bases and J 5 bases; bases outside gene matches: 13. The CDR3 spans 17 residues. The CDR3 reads CASSSRGRATGDNEQFF. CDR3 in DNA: TGCGCCAGCAGCTCCAGGGGGCGAGCGACCGGCGACAATGAGCAGTTCTTC.

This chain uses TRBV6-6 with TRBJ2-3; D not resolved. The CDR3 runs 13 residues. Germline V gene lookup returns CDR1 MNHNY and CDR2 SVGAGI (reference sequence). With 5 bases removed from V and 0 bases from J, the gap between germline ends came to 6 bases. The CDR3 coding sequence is TGTGCCAGCAGTCTGCAGAGCACAGATACGCAGTATTTT. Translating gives CASSLQSTDTQYF.

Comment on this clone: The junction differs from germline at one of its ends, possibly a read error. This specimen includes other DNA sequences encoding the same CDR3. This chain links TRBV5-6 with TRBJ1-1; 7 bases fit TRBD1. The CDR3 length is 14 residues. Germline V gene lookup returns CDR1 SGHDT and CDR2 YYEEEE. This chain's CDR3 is CASSEGQRNTEAFF. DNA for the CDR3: TGTGCTAGCAGCGAGGGACAGCGGAACACTGAAGCTTTCTTT.

The CDR3, as DNA: TGCGCCAGCAGCTTACCGGGACAGGGCTCCGGAGAAGTCATCTACAATGAGCAGTTCTTC. This translates into CASSLPGQGSGEVIYNEQFF. The chain has TRBV5-1 and TRBJ2-1; 9 bases are shared with TRBD1. Germline V gene sequence: CDR1 SGHRS, CDR2 YFSETQ. This CDR3 spans 20 amino acids. With V trimmed by 2 bases and J by 3 bases, 18 bases remained unmatched.

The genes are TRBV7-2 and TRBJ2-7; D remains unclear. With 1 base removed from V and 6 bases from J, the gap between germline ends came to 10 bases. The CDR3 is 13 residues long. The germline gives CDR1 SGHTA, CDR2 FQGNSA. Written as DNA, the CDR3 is TGTGCCAGCAGCTTAGAAGTGGGCGCCGAGCAGTACTTC. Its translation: CASSLEVGAEQYF.

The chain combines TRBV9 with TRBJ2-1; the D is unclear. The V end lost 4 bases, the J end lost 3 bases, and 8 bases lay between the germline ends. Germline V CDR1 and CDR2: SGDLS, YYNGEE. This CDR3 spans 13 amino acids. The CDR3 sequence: CASSSDGYNEQFF. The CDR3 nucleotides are TGTGCCAGCAGCTCAGATGGCTACAATGAGCAGTTCTTC.

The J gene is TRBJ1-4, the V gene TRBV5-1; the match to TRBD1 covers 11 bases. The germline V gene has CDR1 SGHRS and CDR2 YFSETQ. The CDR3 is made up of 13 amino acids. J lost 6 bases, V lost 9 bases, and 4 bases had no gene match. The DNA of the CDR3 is TGCGCCACTAGGGACAGGGGGTATGAAAAACTGTTTTTT. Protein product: CATRDRGYEKLFF.

CDR3 loop: CASSIGRDPYGGYTF. As DNA, the CDR3 is TGTGCCAGTAGTATAGGCAGGGATCCGTACGGTGGCTACACCTTC. The genes are TRBV19 and TRBJ1-2; a possible D gene is TRBD1 (5 bases). Trimming cost V 1 base and J 7 bases, with 16 bases left between them. Germline-derived CDR1 and CDR2 are LNHDA and SQIVND (reference sequence). CDR3 length: 15 amino acids.

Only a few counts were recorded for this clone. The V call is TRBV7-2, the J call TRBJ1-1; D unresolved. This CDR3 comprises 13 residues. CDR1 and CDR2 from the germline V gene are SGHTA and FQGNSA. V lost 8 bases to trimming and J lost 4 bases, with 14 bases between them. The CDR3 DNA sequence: TGTGCCAGCTGCCTGAAGAGTACCACTGAAGCTTTCTTT. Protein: CASCLKSTTEAFF.

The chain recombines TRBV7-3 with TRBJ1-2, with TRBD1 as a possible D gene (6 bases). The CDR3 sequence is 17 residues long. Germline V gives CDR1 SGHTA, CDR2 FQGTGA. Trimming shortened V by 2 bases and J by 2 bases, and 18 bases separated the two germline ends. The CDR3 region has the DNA TGTGCCAGCAGCTTACCGGCAAGGACAGCTTCGAACTATGGCTACACCTTC. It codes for CASSLPARTASNYGYTF.

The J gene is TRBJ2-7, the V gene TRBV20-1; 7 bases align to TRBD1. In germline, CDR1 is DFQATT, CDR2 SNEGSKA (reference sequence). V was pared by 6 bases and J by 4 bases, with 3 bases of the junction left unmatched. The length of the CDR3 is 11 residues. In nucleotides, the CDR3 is TGCAGTGCACAGACAGGGTACGAGCAGTACTTC. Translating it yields CSAQTGYEQYF.

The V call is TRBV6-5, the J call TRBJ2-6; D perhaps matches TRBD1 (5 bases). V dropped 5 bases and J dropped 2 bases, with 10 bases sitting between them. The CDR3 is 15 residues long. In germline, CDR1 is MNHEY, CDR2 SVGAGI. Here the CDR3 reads CASSPQGTGANVLTF. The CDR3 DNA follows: TGTGCCAGCAGTCCCCAGGGTACTGGGGCCAACGTCCTGACTTTC.

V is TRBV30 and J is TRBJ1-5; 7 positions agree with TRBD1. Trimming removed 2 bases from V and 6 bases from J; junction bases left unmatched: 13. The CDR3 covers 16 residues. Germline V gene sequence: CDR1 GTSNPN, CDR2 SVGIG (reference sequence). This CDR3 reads CAWSPRRTGRGQPQHF. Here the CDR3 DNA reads TGTGCCTGGAGTCCGCGGCGGACAGGCAGGGGTCAGCCCCAGCATTTT.

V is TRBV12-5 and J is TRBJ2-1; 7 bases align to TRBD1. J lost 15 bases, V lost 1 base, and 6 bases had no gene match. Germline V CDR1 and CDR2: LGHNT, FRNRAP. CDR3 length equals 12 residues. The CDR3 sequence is CASGLAPGQTFF. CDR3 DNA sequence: TGTGCTAGTGGTTTGGCTCCGGGACAGACGTTCTTC.